The subject of this entry is one T cell receptor (beta chain). Germline V CDR1 and CDR2: SGDLS, YYNGEE. The CDR3 consists of 17 residues. J was trimmed by 4 bases and V by 4 bases; bases with no gene match: 10. This entry belongs to a study of blood T cell repertoires in COVID-19. Study summary: Material from acute and convalescent COVID-19 was sourced from the United States, Italy and Spain. Sources were T cells, B-cell-depleted T cells, or PBMCs; the material itself was cDNA or gDNA.

The protocol was immunoSEQ multiplex PCR, while the TCRdb copy is restricted to in-frame clones and leaves out a portion. The sample has hundreds of thousands of clones; 88% are singletons. The sample was peripheral blood. The J gene is TRBJ2-3, the V gene TRBV9; 12 positions match TRBD2. This TCR was recovered from a woman aged 30 to 39 with COVID-19, enrolled during active disease. The CDR3 DNA reads TGTGCCAGCAGCCAAGAGACTAGCGGGGGCCCGGCAGATACGCAGTATTTT. Its protein is CASSQETSGGPADTQYF.